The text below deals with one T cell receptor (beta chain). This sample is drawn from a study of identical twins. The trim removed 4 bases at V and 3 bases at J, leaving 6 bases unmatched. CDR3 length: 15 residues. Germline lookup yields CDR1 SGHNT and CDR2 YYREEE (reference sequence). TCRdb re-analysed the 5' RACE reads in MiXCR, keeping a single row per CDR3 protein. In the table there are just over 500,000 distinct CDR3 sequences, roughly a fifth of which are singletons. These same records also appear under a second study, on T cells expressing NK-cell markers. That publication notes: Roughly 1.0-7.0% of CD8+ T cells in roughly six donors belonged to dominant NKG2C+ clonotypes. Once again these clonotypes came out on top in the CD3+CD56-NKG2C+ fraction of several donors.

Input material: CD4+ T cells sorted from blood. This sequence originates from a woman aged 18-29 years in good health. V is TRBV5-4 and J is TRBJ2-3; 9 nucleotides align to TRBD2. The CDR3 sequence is CASSISGRGTDTQYF. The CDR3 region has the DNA TGTGCCAGCAGCATTAGCGGGAGAGGGACAGATACGCAGTATTTT.